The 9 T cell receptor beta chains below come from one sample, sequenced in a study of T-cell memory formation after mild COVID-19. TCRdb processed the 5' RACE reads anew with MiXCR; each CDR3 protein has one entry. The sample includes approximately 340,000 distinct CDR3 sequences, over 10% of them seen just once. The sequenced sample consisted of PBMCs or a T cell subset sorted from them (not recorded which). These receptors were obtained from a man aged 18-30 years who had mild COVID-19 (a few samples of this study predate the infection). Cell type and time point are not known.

This CDR3 reads CASSKNWWGTQYF. The CDR3 coding sequence is TGTGCCAGCAGCAAAAACTGGTGGGGGACCCAGTACTTC. The gene calls are TRBV11-2 and TRBJ2-5; D call uncertain. CDR3 length equals 13 residues. V was clipped by 5 bases and J by 7 bases, with 14 bases between them. From germline, CDR1 is SGHAT and CDR2 FQNNGV.

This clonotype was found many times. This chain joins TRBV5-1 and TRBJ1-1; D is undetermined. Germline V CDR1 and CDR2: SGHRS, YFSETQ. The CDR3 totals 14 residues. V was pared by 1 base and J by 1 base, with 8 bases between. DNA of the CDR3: TGCGCCAGCAGCTTGAGGTCGGGGAACACTGAAGCTTTCTTT. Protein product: CASSLRSGNTEAFF. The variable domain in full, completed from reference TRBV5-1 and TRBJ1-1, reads KAGVTQTPRYLIKTRGQQVTLSCSPISGHRSVSWYQQTPGQGLQFLFEYFSETQRNKGNFPGRFSGRQFSNSRSEMNVSTLELGDSALYLCASSLRSGNTEAFFGQGTRLTVV.

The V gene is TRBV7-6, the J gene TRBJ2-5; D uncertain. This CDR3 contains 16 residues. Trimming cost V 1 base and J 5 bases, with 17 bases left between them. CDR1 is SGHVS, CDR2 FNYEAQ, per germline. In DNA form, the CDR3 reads TGTGCCAGCAGCTTAGATCGGATAGTCGTCGGGGAGACCCAGTACTTC. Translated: CASSLDRIVVGETQYF. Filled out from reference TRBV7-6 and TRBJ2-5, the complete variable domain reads GAGVSQSPRYKVTKRGQDVALRCDPISGHVSLYWYRQALGQGPEFLTYFNYEAQQDKSGLPNDRFSAERPEGSISTLTIQRTEQRDSAMYRCASSLDRIVVGETQYFGPGTRLLVL.

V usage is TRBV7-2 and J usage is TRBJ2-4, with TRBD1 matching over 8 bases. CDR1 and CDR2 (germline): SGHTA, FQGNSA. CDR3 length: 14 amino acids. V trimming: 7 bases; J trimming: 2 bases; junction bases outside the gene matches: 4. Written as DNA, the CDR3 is TGTGCCAGCAACGACAGGGGTCCCAAAAACATTCAGTACTTC. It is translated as CASNDRGPKNIQYF.

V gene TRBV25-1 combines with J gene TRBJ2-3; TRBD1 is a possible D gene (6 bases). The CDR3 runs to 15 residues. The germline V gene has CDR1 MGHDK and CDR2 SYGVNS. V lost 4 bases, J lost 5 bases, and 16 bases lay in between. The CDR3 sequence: CASSAAGEGVDTQYF. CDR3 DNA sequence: TGTGCCAGCAGTGCCGCAGGGGAAGGAGTAGATACGCAGTATTTT.

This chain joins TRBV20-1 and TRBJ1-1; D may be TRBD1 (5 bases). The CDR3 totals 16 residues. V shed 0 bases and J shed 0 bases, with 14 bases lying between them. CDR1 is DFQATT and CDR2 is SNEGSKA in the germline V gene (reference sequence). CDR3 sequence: CSAREAGQWMNTEAFF. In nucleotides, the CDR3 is TGCAGTGCTAGAGAGGCAGGGCAGTGGATGAACACTGAAGCTTTCTTT.

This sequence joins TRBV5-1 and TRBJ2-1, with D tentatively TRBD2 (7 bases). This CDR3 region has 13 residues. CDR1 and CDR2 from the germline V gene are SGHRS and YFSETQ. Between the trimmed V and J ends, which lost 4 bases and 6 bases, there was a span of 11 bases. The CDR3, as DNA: TGCGCCAGCAGCGGGGGGGCGTCCAATGAGCAGTTCTTC. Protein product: CASSGGASNEQFF.

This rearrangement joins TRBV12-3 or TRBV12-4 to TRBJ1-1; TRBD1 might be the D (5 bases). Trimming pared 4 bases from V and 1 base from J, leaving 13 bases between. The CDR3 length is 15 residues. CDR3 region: CASSSRLGGNTEAFF. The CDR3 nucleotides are TGTGCCAGCAGTTCCCGATTGGGGGGGAACACTGAAGCTTTCTTT.

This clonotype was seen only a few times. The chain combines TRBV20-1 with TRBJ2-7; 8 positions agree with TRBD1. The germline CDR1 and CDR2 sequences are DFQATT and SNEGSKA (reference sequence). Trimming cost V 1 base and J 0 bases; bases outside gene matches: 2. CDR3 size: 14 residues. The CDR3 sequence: CSARGTGGSYEQYV. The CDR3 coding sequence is TGCAGTGCTAGAGGCACAGGGGGCTCCTACGAGCAGTACGTC.